Listed below are T cell receptor beta chains from one sample, sequenced in a study of T cell clonotyping in hematopoietic cell transplantation. Data came from immunoSEQ multiplex PCR; TCRdb stores just in-frame clones and leaves some out. The sample contains about 27,000 clones, less than 75% of which appear only once. The sequenced sample was peripheral blood mononuclear cells, obtained before stem cell transplant. The receptors were gathered from a man in his fifties with myelodysplastic syndrome. Some clones in this sample may be carry-over from other donors' samples. Each CDR3 is given with its conserved first and last residue. A D gene is named only where the DNA matches it firmly. Only part of the rows carry a size: once, few, many, or a class if the clone is expanded.

J,V,size,D,DNA,CDR3
TRBJ2-1,TRBV7-9,NA,NA,TGTGCCAGCAGCTTAGCCAAGGGCAGTCCCTCCTACAATGAGCAGTTCTTC,CASSLAKGSPSYNEQFF
TRBJ2-5,TRBV5-1,NA,NA,TGCGCCAGCAGCTTAGCCAGCTCCCAAGAGACCCAGTACTTC,CASSLASSQETQYF
TRBJ2-3,TRBV6-1,NA,NA,TGTGCCAGCACATTGGCTCCTGGAGATACGCAGTATTTT,CASTLAPGDTQYF
TRBJ2-7,TRBV10-3,NA,TRBD1,TGTGCCATCAGTGGACAGGGGAACTCCTACGAGCAGTACTTC,CAISGQGNSYEQYF
TRBJ1-2,TRBV29-1,NA,NA,TGCAGCGTTTCCGACCGCGGCTATGGCTACACCTTC,CSVSDRGYGYTF
TRBJ1-6,TRBV28,NA,NA,TGTGCCAGCAGTTTATCCCCAGGGAGCTCCTATAATTCACCCCTCCACTTT,CASSLSPGSSYNSPLHF
TRBJ2-3,TRBV25-1,NA,NA,TGTGCCAGCAGTGAATTTGATACGCAGTATTTT,CASSEFDTQYF
TRBJ2-1,TRBV27,few,TRBD2,TGTGCCAGTCGTTTAGCGGGAGGTAGGGAGCAGTTCTTC,CASRLAGGREQFF
TRBJ2-7,TRBV25-1,NA,NA,TGTGCCAGCAGTGAACAGGGGTACGAGCAGTACTTC,CASSEQGYEQYF
TRBJ1-1,TRBV5-1,NA,TRBD1,TGCGCCAGCAGCTTTTCGGAGGGGGCGGGCACTGAAGCTTTCTTT,CASSFSEGAGTEAFF
TRBJ2-7,TRBV29-1,NA,TRBD1,TGCAGCGTTGAAGAGTGGACAGGGTCCTACGAGCAGTACTTC,CSVEEWTGSYEQYF
TRBJ2-7,TRBV30,NA,TRBD2,TGTGCCTGGAGCACCCTAGCGGGAGGCGAGCAGTACTTC,CAWSTLAGGEQYF
TRBJ1-5,TRBV28,NA,NA,TGTCGACAGGCCGAGAATAGCAATCAGCCCCAGCATTTT,CRQAENSNQPQHF
TRBJ2-3,TRBV5-6,few,TRBD2,TGTGCCAGCAGTCCCAGCGGGAGGGCCGCAGCGCAGTATTTT,CASSPSGRAAAQYF
TRBJ2-5,TRBV7-2,NA,NA,TGTGCCAGCAGCCCTCAAGAGACCCAGTACTTC,CASSPQETQYF
TRBJ1-2,TRBV5-6,NA,NA,TGTGCCAGCAGCTTGGGGCGGGGATGGTCCCTTGGCTACACCTTC,CASSLGRGWSLGYTF
TRBJ1-5,TRBV15,NA,NA,TGTGCCACCAGCGGAAGGGACACCGGGAGCAATCAGCCCCAGCATTTT,CATSGRDTGSNQPQHF
TRBJ2-5,TRBV4-2,NA,NA,TGTACCAGCAGCCAAAAGGAGACCCAGTACTTC,CTSSQKETQYF
TRBJ2-7,TRBV7-2,NA,NA,TGTGCCAGCAGCTCACTGGACCGATTTTACTACGAGCAGTACTTC,CASSSLDRFYYEQYF
TRBJ1-1,TRBV25-1,few,NA,TGTGCCAGCAGTGACACTGAAGCTTTCTTT,CASSDTEAFF
TRBJ1-2,TRBV2,NA,NA,TGTGCCAGCAGTGTAGAAACAGTCAACTATGGCTACACCTTC,CASSVETVNYGYTF
TRBJ2-5,TRBV20-1,NA,NA,TGCAGTGCTGGCTTGAAGACCCAGTACTTC,CSAGLKTQYF
TRBJ2-5,TRBV14,NA,NA,TGTGCCAGCAGCCAAGGACTAGTGGAGACCCAGTACTTC,CASSQGLVETQYF
TRBJ2-5,TRBV30,NA,NA,TGTGCCTGGAGTAGACCGTTACCAAAAGAGACCCAGTACTTC,CAWSRPLPKETQYF
TRBJ1-5,TRBV29-1,NA,NA,TGCAGCGTTGTTTTTGACGTCCAAGGGCCCCAGCATTTT,CSVVFDVQGPQHF
TRBJ2-1,TRBV6-4,NA,NA,TGTGCCAGCAGTGACTCGGCAGAACTCAATGAGCAGTTCTTC,CASSDSAELNEQFF
TRBJ1-1,TRBV7-2,NA,TRBD1,TGTGCCAGCAGCTCGCCGGGACAGCACACTGAAGCTTTCTTT,CASSSPGQHTEAFF
TRBJ1-2,TRBV2,NA,NA,TGTGCCAGCGTAAGCCACCCTTCTTATGGCTACACCTTC,CASVSHPSYGYTF
TRBJ2-2,TRBV19,few,TRBD2,TGTGCCAGTAGTATTGACGGGGGGGCCCCCGGGGAGCTGTTTTTT,CASSIDGGAPGELFF
TRBJ1-5,TRBV28,NA,TRBD1,TGTGCCAGCAGTGCAGGGGGCGGCAATCAGCCCCAGCATTTT,CASSAGGGNQPQHF
TRBJ2-2,TRBV28,NA,NA,TGTGCCAGCAGTGCCCACCGGGAGCTGTTTTTT,CASSAHRELFF
TRBJ2-7,TRBV28,NA,NA,TGTGCCAGCAGTGAACAGGCCGCCTACGAGCAGTACTTC,CASSEQAAYEQYF
TRBJ1-2,TRBV30,NA,NA,TGTGCCCAGGGAACTCAGGACTTCAAGGGCTACACCTTC,CAQGTQDFKGYTF
TRBJ1-1,TRBV19,NA,NA,TGTGCCAGTAGTACAAAGAACACTGAAGCTTTCTTT,CASSTKNTEAFF
TRBJ2-5,TRBV25-1,NA,NA,TGCGCCAGCAGTGAATCATGGGGGCGACTGGAGACCCAGTACTTC,CASSESWGRLETQYF
TRBJ1-2,TRBV6-1,NA,NA,TGTGCCGGTCGACAGGTAAACTATGGCTACACCTTC,CAGRQVNYGYTF
TRBJ1-6,TRBV7-2,NA,NA,TGTGCCAGCAGCTTAAAAGGGTCCGCTCCTAATTCACCCCTCCACTTT,CASSLKGSAPNSPLHF
TRBJ2-7,TRBV7-9,NA,NA,TGTGCCACCGAGGTCAGGGCCTCCTACGAGCAGTACTTC,CATEVRASYEQYF
TRBJ2-7,TRBV6-4,NA,TRBD2,TGTGCCAGCAGCCGGCCGGTCGGGACTAACTCCTACGAGCAGTACTTC,CASSRPVGTNSYEQYF
TRBJ2-7,TRBV5-6,few,NA,TGTGCCAGCAGCACCCGGGATACACTACCCTACGAGCAGTACTTC,CASSTRDTLPYEQYF
TRBJ1-2,TRBV5-1,few,NA,TGCGCCAGCAGCTTGCGGGAAGCTAACTATGGCTACACCTTC,CASSLREANYGYTF
TRBJ2-7,TRBV11-1,NA,NA,TGTGCCAGCAGCTTACGGCCGTCCTACGAGCAGTACTTC,CASSLRPSYEQYF
TRBJ2-7,TRBV27,few,TRBD1,TGTGCCAGCAGTTCACCGGGACAGGGGGCGATTGAGCAGTACTTC,CASSSPGQGAIEQYF
TRBJ2-2,TRBV6-6,NA,NA,TGTGCCAGCACCCCCGGGGGGCCCGACACCGGGGAGCTGTTTTTT,CASTPGGPDTGELFF
TRBJ2-5,TRBV30,NA,TRBD1,TGTGCCTGGAGTGTACGAGACAGGGTTTTGGAGACCCAGTACTTC,CAWSVRDRVLETQYF
TRBJ2-1,TRBV5-4,NA,TRBD2,TGTGCCAGCAGCTTGGCGGCGGGAGGGAGCTCCTACAATGAGCAGTTCTTC,CASSLAAGGSSYNEQFF
TRBJ1-1,TRBV30,NA,NA,TGTGCCTGGACCCAAGGTTTGGTTCCGGGCTCGAACACTGAAGCTTTCTTT,CAWTQGLVPGSNTEAFF
TRBJ2-7,TRBV6-5,NA,NA,TGTGCCAGCAGGGGACCGGTACGTTACGAGCAGTACTTC,CASRGPVRYEQYF
TRBJ2-7,TRBV28,NA,NA,TGTGCCAGCAGCCCCCGGCAGGCCTACTCCTACGAGCAGTACTTC,CASSPRQAYSYEQYF
TRBJ2-2,TRBV11-3,few,NA,TGTGCCAGCAGCCCGGGGAACACCGGGGAGCTGTTTTTT,CASSPGNTGELFF
TRBJ2-1,TRBV27,NA,NA,TGTGCCAGCAGACTTATGGACGAGGCCGGGCAGAATGAGCAGTTCTTC,CASRLMDEAGQNEQFF
TRBJ2-7,TRBV6-1,NA,TRBD2,TGTGCCAGCATTAAGACTAGCGGGGGGTCCTACGAGCAGTACTTC,CASIKTSGGSYEQYF
TRBJ1-5,TRBV11-1,NA,NA,TGTGCCATTTTGGTGGGGAATCAGCCCCAGCATTTT,CAILVGNQPQHF
TRBJ2-6,TRBV7-2,NA,NA,TGTGCCAGCAGTACGGCGCCTTCTGGGGCCAACGTCCTGACTTTC,CASSTAPSGANVLTF